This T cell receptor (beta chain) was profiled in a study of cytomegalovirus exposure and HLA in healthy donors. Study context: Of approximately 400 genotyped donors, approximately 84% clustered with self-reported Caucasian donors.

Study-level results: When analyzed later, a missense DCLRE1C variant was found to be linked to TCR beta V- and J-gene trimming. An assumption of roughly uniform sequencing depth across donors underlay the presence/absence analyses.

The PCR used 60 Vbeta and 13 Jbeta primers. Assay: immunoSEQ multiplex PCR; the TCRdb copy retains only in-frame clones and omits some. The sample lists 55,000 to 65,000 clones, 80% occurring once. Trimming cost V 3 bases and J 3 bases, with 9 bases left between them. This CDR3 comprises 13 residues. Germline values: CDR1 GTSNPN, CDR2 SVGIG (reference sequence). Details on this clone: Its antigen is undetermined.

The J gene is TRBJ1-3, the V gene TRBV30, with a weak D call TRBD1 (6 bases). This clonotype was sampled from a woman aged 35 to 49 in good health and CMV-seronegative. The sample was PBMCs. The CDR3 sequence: CAWSPGVGNTIYF. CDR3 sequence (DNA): TGTGCCTGGAGCCCAGGGGTTGGAAACACCATATATTTT.